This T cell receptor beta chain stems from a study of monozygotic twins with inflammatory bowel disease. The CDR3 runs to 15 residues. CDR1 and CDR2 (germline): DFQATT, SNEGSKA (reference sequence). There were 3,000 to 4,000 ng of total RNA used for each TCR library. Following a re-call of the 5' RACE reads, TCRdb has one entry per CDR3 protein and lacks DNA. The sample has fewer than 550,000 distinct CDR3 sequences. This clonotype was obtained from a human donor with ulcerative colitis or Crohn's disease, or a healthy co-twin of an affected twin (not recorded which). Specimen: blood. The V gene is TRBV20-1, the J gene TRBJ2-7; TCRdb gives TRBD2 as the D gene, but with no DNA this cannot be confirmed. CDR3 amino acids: CSARIWLAGSYEQYF.